The clone carrying this T cell receptor (beta chain) occurred many times. Its cognate antigen is unknown. The V gene lost 0 bases and the J gene lost 8 bases, with 17 bases spanning the gap. CDR3 length: 16 amino acids. Germline V gene data show CDR1 as LGHNT and CDR2 as FRNRAP. This specimen belongs to a study of T cell repertoires in cytomegalovirus infection. Study overall: It was recently identified HLA-C-restricted and well-studied HLA-B-restricted CMV epitopes that the study used. TCR beta signatures that were public indicated CMV infection and matching HLA type.

General study results and limits: CMV-specific TCR beta clonotypes restricted by HLA-C dominated the ex vivo response.

TCRdb independently ran MiXCR on the reads; one entry per CDR3 protein. The sample contains 650,000 to 900,000 distinct CDR3 sequences, approximately 30% of which appear only once. This chain links TRBV12-5 with TRBJ2-1, with TRBD1 as a possible D gene (5 bases). Source: cultured CD8+ T cells from PBMCs, taken from culture after CMV antigen stimulation. This sequence was found in a human donor in good health (CMV status not recorded). Some clones in this sample may be carry-over from other donors' samples. CDR3: CASGLVHGRGWDEQFF. CDR3 coding DNA: TGTGCTAGTGGTTTGGTACATGGTAGGGGTTGGGATGAGCAGTTCTTC.